The clone carrying this T cell receptor (beta chain) was recorded a few times. Source study methods: Cell counts per sample came from amplifying reference gene primers. Here immunoSEQ multiplex PCR was the method, and the copy in TCRdb shows in-frame clones only, minus some. V and J calls and clone size follow that table, whereas D and trimming were derived from the DNA. The sample has about 210,000 clones, roughly 82% seen once. This record comes from a study of blood T cell repertoires in COVID-19. Study background: Material from acute and convalescent COVID-19 was sourced from the United States, Italy and Spain.

V dropped 0 bases and J dropped 7; count of bases not matched to a gene: 10. This CDR3 region has 17 residues. Enrolled through a virtual design, the participants were between 18 and 89 years of age and came from under 30 US areas. The V gene is TRBV6-7, the J gene TRBJ2-1; 9 bases are shared with TRBD2. TRBV6-7 belongs to the ORF category, with a function that is uncertain. This receptor was obtained from a middle-aged man with acute COVID-19. Material for sequencing was PBMCs or T cells enriched from blood (not recorded which). CDR3 in amino acids: CASSYSKFAGGPNEQFF. Written as DNA, the CDR3 is TGTGCCAGCAGTTACTCGAAATTTGCGGGAGGGCCGAATGAGCAGTTCTTC.